This TCR beta chain was identified in a study of shared clonotypes between healthy human individuals (dated by TCRdb to 2020 to 2021). Background for the entire study: Two women and a few men aged 18 to 49 years were included in the cohort. Per donor, three plates each were used for CD4 naive and CD4 memory, two for CD8 naive, and one for CD8 memory. To estimate repertoire size and how much clonotype sharing occurs between individuals, the study deeply sequenced the blood TCR repertoires of several healthy adults. To increase sequencing depth and limit assay-specific biases, TCR repertoire library preparation and sequencing were carried out by different laboratories using diverse techniques. Between about 0.8 and 9.5 billion PBMCs per donor were obtained by leukapheresis.

On this clone itself: Its binding antigen is unknown. Base quality data are lacking; no much larger clone is found one base away.

Donors were healthy HIV-negative adults with no recently reported acute infections or vaccinations. Every donor was a Caucasian adult residing in Nashville, Tennessee, USA. CD4+ T cells were enriched by magnetic negative selection, after which naive cells were positively selected on CD45RA and the negative fraction was taken as the memory subset. Blood was obtained by leukapheresis, after which PBMCs were separated by Ficoll-Histopaque density gradient centrifugation and cryopreserved in liquid nitrogen vapor phase. Purity and quantity of every magnetically sorted T cell population were checked by analytical flow cytometry. Genomic DNA was isolated from each sorted fraction and quantified by UV absorbance on a Nanodrop 2000c. The CDR3 sequence holds 15 residues, the cysteine and phenylalanine included. The entry retains the CDR3 DNA only, 45 bases that are in frame from base 1. V is shortened by 4 bases, J by 1 base, and the region joining them spans 13 bases. The germline V gene gives CDR1 as MRHNA and CDR2 as SNTAGT.

TCR CDR3 regions were amplified from genomic DNA by multiplex PCR using the deep immunoSEQ assay. Genomic DNA extracted from each cell subset was distributed evenly over all wells of several immunoSEQ 96-well plates, and each plate served as one replicate. For sorted subsets, about 200 ng genomic DNA, equal to some 30,000 T cell genomes, was loaded into each replicate PCR. The purified libraries were quantified using a Qubit 3.0 fluorometer, sized with a Bioanalyzer 2100, and then quantified again using the KAPA Library Quantification kit. Every immunoSEQ 96-well plate was sequenced on a dedicated single-read 150-cycle Illumina NextSeq 550 flow cell. Per the source publication's procedure: Because the immunoSEQ output held only junctional sequences and lacked quality scores, the filtering could not match the filtering applied to full-length reads. To assign V/J genes and CDR3, sequences were annotated using PyIR, a Python wrapper for IgBLAST v1.9, with IMGT germline references. Any read was removed if the V/J assignment was weak (E-value above 1e-6), the CDR3 was missing, or the read contained stop codons, out-of-frame junctions, or ambiguous translated residues. V3J clonotypes were defined by identical inferred V gene, J gene, and CDR3 amino acid sequence. Percentage overlap between repertoires was calculated by dividing the number of shared unique clonotypes by the size of the smaller repertoire. Repertoire richness was assessed with RTK rarefaction, the Chao1 estimator, and Recon v2.1 estimates of unobserved clonotypes. For all TCRbeta clonotypes obtained by the gDNA method from a few donors, generation probabilities were computed with OLGA. TCRdb mirrors the immuneACCESS table, restricted to in-frame sequences. Some clones are absent from its copies; in checked studies, under half trace to an unresolved V gene, and the reason for the others is unknown. V and J calls and clone size are those listed in that table; D and trimming were worked out from the DNA. The sample records 600,000 to 750,000 clones, 72% of which are singletons. The ten largest clonotypes hold 1.5% to 2% of the sample.

Findings and caveats that apply to the study as a whole: Estimated clonotype richness was generally larger for naive than for memory subsets. Approximately 5% of naive CD4, more than 3% of naive CD8, about 2.5% of memory CD4, and about 0.4% of memory CD8 clonotypes were shared across a few donors. Based on pairwise subsampling, the degree of clonotype sharing among donors was expected to be affected by sequencing depth. The small number of donors limited the genetic and exposure-history diversity represented. Only blood was sampled, and tissue TCR repertoires likely differ from those in blood. Compared with non-shared clonotypes, clonotypes shared by all four sorted-subset donors had higher generation probabilities. Rarefaction of sorted-subset datasets indicated incomplete sequencing despite the large sequencing depth.

The sequence was obtained from a woman aged 25 to 39 in good health. The sequence joins TRBV6-4 to TRBJ1-1; a tentative D call is TRBD1 (6 bases match). The source material was memory CD4+ T cells sorted from blood. Reading the label with the study, this specimen's cell subset or site is: CD45RA-negative fraction. The CDR3 region has the sequence CASSVSAGANTEAFF. Here is the DNA: TGTGCCAGCAGTGTAAGCGCAGGGGCGAACACTGAAGCTTTCTTT.